Below are 23 T cell receptor beta chains sequenced from a single sample in a study of a mutant IDH1 vaccine in newly diagnosed glioma. The antigens these receptors bind are not known. Time point meaning: week 47, end of study. Every vaccine dose comprised 300 ug of mutant IDH1 20-mer peptide plus topical imiquimod. The data were produced by immunoSEQ multiplex PCR, yet TCRdb's version contains in-frame clones alone and is incomplete. The profile shows fewer than 45,000 clones, approximately 79% of them singletons. Sequenced here: PBMCs, sampled from a glioma patient whose treatment included an IDH1 peptide vaccine. The receptors shown here come from a young man with glioma. Some clones in this sample may be carry-over from other donors' samples.

V usage is TRBV7-9 and J usage is TRBJ1-4; D uncertain. The CDR3 extends over 15 amino acids. V lost 1 base to trimming and J lost 8 bases, with 14 bases between them. In germline, CDR1 is SEHNR, CDR2 FQNEAQ (reference sequence). CDR3 bases: TGTGCCAGCAGCTTAGGGTTAGTAAATGGCGAAAAACTGTTTTTT. It yields the protein CASSLGLVNGEKLFF.

The V gene is TRBV6-1, the J gene TRBJ2-6, with D tentatively TRBD1 (5 bases). V lost 1 base and J 0 bases, leaving 7 bases between the germline ends. CDR3 size: 16 residues. The germline V gene encodes CDR1 MNHNS and CDR2 SASEGT. In DNA form, the CDR3 reads TGTGCCAGCAGTGAAGACGACAGCTCTGGGGCCAACGTCCTGACTTTC. Translating it yields CASSEDDSSGANVLTF.

A few counts support this clone. The chain recombines TRBV5-1 with TRBJ1-1; D remains unclear. Germline lookup yields CDR1 SGHRS and CDR2 YFSETQ. The CDR3 runs 11 residues. V lost 4 bases, J lost 3 bases, and 4 bases lay in between. The CDR3 loop reads CASSSDTEAFF. The CDR3 DNA follows: TGCGCCAGCAGCAGTGACACTGAAGCTTTCTTT.

The CDR3 reads CSALSVSYNEQFF. The CDR3 DNA reads as TGCAGCGCTCTATCGGTTTCCTACAATGAGCAGTTCTTC. This chain links TRBV29-1 with TRBJ2-1; no clear D. Trimming took 7 bases from V and 1 from J, leaving 11 bases between them. In germline, CDR1 is SQVTM, CDR2 ANQGSEA. The CDR3 is made up of 13 amino acids.

CDR3 nucleotides: TGCAGCGTACAGGGGATGAACACTGAAGCTTTCTTT. It encodes CSVQGMNTEAFF. V and J are TRBV29-1 and TRBJ1-1, with 7 nucleotides matching TRBD1. This CDR3 spans 12 amino acids. The germline CDR1 and CDR2 sequences are SQVTM and ANQGSEA. V shed 6 bases and J 0 bases; nucleotides not matched to a gene: 1. Full variable domain (rest looked up from reference TRBV29-1 and TRBJ1-1): SAVISQKPSRDICQRGTSLTIQCQVDSQVTMMFWYRQQPGQSLTLIATANQGSEATYESGFVIDKFPISRPNLTFSTLTVSNMSPEDSSIYLCSVQGMNTEAFFGQGTRLTVV.

The chain employs TRBV2 and TRBJ2-7; D might be TRBD2 (6 bases). V was shortened by 4 bases and J by 3 bases, with 10 bases between the two germline ends. CDR1 SNHLY and CDR2 FYNNEI come from the germline V gene. CDR3 length: 13 amino acids. CDR3: CASSGLGGYEQYF. CDR3 in DNA: TGTGCCAGCAGTGGACTAGGAGGCTACGAGCAGTACTTC.

V gene TRBV7-9 combines with J gene TRBJ1-1; D ambiguous. Germline lookup yields CDR1 SEHNR and CDR2 FQNEAQ (reference sequence). V lost 5 bases and J 1 base, leaving 8 bases between the germline ends. This CDR3 is built from 13 residues. The CDR3 protein is CASSPPSNTEAFF. CDR3 bases: TGTGCCAGCAGCCCCCCCTCGAACACTGAAGCTTTCTTT.

This chain links TRBV7-9 with TRBJ1-5, with D maybe TRBD1 (6 bases). Trimming stripped 7 bases from V and 5 bases from J, with 12 bases between. In germline, CDR1 is SEHNR, CDR2 FQNEAQ (reference sequence). The CDR3 has 13 residues. This CDR3 is CASTLGGYQPQHF. In nucleotides, the CDR3 is TGTGCCAGCACCCTAGGGGGGTATCAGCCCCAGCATTTT. Supplemented by reference TRBV7-9 and TRBJ1-5, the full variable domain reads DTGVSQNPRHKITKRGQNVTFRCDPISEHNRLYWYRQTLGQGPEFLTYFQNEAQLEKSRLLSDRFSAERPKGSFSTLEIQRTEQGDSAMYLCASTLGGYQPQHFGDGTRLSIL.

The genes are TRBV30 and TRBJ1-2; 8 bases match TRBD1. Trimming cost V 0 bases and J 5 bases; bases outside gene matches: 5. The CDR3 length is 14 residues. The V gene's germline CDR1 is GTSNPN and CDR2 SVGIG (reference sequence). CDR3 residues: CAWSVTDRVYGYTF. The CDR3 coding sequence is TGTGCCTGGAGTGTGACGGACAGGGTGTATGGCTACACCTTC.

A single count supports this clone. This chain joins TRBV7-9 and TRBJ1-2; maybe TRBD1 (5 bases). Germline CDR1 SEHNR, CDR2 FQNEAQ (reference sequence). With 2 bases removed from V and 6 bases from J, the gap between germline ends came to 19 bases. The CDR3 has 16 residues. The CDR3 region has the DNA TGTGCCAGCAGCTTAACGGTGAGAGGGGACGGCGATGGCTACACCTTC. Residues: CASSLTVRGDGDGYTF.

This chain joins TRBV9 and TRBJ1-2; 9 bases are a match to TRBD1. The J segment lost 7 bases and the V segment lost 1 base, leaving 17 bases of the junction unmatched. The CDR3 has 18 amino acids. Germline V gives CDR1 SGDLS, CDR2 YYNGEE. CDR3 DNA sequence: TGTGCCAGCAGCGTATCCCCCGGCCCACAGGGGGCCCGCGGTGGCTACACCTTC. It codes for CASSVSPGPQGARGGYTF. The variable domain in full, with the rest retrieved from reference TRBV9 and TRBJ1-2, is DSGVTQTPKHLITATGQRVTLRCSPRSGDLSVYWYQQSLDQGLQFLIQYYNGEERAKGNILERFSAQQFPDLHSELNLSSLELGDSALYFCASSVSPGPQGARGGYTFGSGTRLTVV.

The chain carries TRBV25-1 and TRBJ1-2; tentatively, D is TRBD1 (5 bases). The germline CDR1 and CDR2 sequences are MGHDK and SYGVNS. Trimming pared 8 bases from V and 1 base from J, leaving 17 bases between. There are 15 residues in the CDR3. CDR3 region: CASSNRQGLNYGYTF. CDR3 DNA: TGTGCCAGCTCCAATAGGCAGGGCCTTAACTATGGCTACACCTTC.

The rearrangement uses TRBV30 and TRBJ1-5, with D unresolved. V dropped 2 bases and J dropped 5 bases, with 10 bases sitting between them. Germline CDR1 is GTSNPN and CDR2 is SVGIG (reference sequence). This CDR3 has 13 amino acids. The CDR3 here is CAWSPTDYQPQHF. The CDR3 DNA is TGTGCCTGGAGTCCGACCGATTATCAGCCCCAGCATTTT.

This clone showed up just once. The rearrangement links TRBV6-5 to TRBJ1-4, with D possibly matching TRBD1 (5 bases). Trimming removed 5 bases at V and 4 bases at J, with 11 bases between. The CDR3 sequence is 14 residues long. Germline CDR1 is MNHEY and CDR2 is SVGAGI. The CDR3 here is CASSRGTINEKLFF. DNA for the CDR3: TGTGCCAGCAGTAGAGGGACGATTAATGAAAAACTGTTTTTT.

V gene TRBV2 combines with J gene TRBJ2-2; D not certain. The CDR3 is made up of 14 amino acids. The V end was cut by 6 bases, the J end by 7 bases, with 15 bases between. Per the germline V gene, CDR1 is SNHLY and CDR2 is FYNNEI. CDR3 amino acids: CASRPLGWIGELFF. CDR3 bases: TGTGCCAGCAGACCCCTGGGCTGGATCGGGGAGCTGTTTTTT.

The rearrangement joins TRBV6-5 to TRBJ1-4; D gene ambiguous. There are 12 residues in the CDR3. The V end was cut by 2 bases, the J end by 6 bases, with 4 bases between. Germline CDR1 and CDR2: MNHEY and SVGAGI. This CDR3 reads CASSYNYEKLFF. CDR3 DNA sequence: TGTGCCAGCAGTTACAATTATGAAAAACTGTTTTTT.

The chain recombines TRBV30 with TRBJ1-2; tentative D call: TRBD1 (5 bases). Germline V gives CDR1 GTSNPN, CDR2 SVGIG (reference sequence). The CDR3 is 14 residues long. CDR3 region: CALLGDGPNYGYTF. In DNA, the CDR3 is TGTGCGCTCCTAGGGGACGGCCCGAACTATGGCTACACCTTC. The full variable domain, rest sourced from reference TRBV30 and TRBJ1-2, is SQTIHQWPATLVQPVGSPLSLECTVEGTSNPNLYWYRQAAGRGLQLLFYSVGIGQISSEVPQNLSASRPQDRQFILSSKKLLLSDSGFYLCALLGDGPNYGYTFGSGTRLTVV.

This sequence joins TRBV13 and TRBJ2-3; TRBD2 matches at 7 bases. Germline assignment: CDR1 PRHDT and CDR2 FYEKMQ (reference sequence). Trimming took 1 base from V and 1 from J; bases not matched to a gene: 5. CDR3 size: 16 residues. The DNA for the CDR3 is TGTGCCAGCAGCTTAGATTCCAGCGGGGGCACAGATACGCAGTATTTT. This sequence encodes CASSLDSSGGTDTQYF.

The chain uses TRBV2 and TRBJ1-3, with D unresolved. The CDR3 length is 15 residues. V shed 6 bases and J shed 7 bases, with 19 bases lying between them. The V gene's germline CDR1 is SNHLY and CDR2 FYNNEI. Here the CDR3 reads CASSPPVTKGNTIYF. CDR3 sequence (DNA): TGTGCCAGCAGCCCGCCGGTGACAAAAGGGAACACCATATATTTT.

The chain recombines TRBV29-1 with TRBJ1-6; perhaps TRBD1 as D (6 bases). V dropped 6 bases and J dropped 1 base, with 10 bases sitting between them. This CDR3 comprises 14 residues. CDR1 and CDR2 from the germline V gene are SQVTM and ANQGSEA. CDR3 loop: CSVRTASYNSPLHF. The CDR3 region has the DNA TGCAGCGTCCGGACAGCATCCTATAATTCACCCCTCCACTTT.

CDR3 in DNA: TGTGCCAGTACCCATGGGATGGGCACTGAAGCTTTCTTT. It yields the protein CASTHGMGTEAFF. This chain links TRBV19 with TRBJ1-1, with D unresolved. CDR1 and CDR2 (germline): LNHDA, SQIVND (reference sequence). The CDR3 is 13 amino acids. V lost 7 bases and J 4 bases, leaving 13 bases between the germline ends. The full variable domain, rest sourced from reference TRBV19 and TRBJ1-1, is DGGITQSPKYLFRKEGQNVTLSCEQNLNHDAMYWYRQDPGQGLRLIYYSQIVNDFQKGDIAEGYSVSREKKESFPLTVTSAQKNPTAFYLCASTHGMGTEAFFGQGTRLTVV.

The chain joins TRBV6-6 to TRBJ1-5; D is possibly TRBD1 (6 bases). This CDR3 contains 13 residues. Germline CDR1 MNHNY, CDR2 SVGAGI (reference sequence). The germline V and J ends were trimmed by 6 bases and 5 bases, with 11 bases remaining between them. CDR3: CASSRTEHQPQHF. In DNA, the CDR3 is TGTGCCAGCAGCCGGACAGAACATCAGCCCCAGCATTTT.

This sequence joins TRBV7-9 and TRBJ2-6, with 8 bases lining up with TRBD1. The germline gives CDR1 SEHNR, CDR2 FQNEAQ (reference sequence). Trimming at V came to 1 base and at J to 0 bases, leaving 5 bases not matched to a gene. The CDR3 has 18 amino acids. The CDR3 protein is CASSLGTGFLSGANVLTF. The CDR3 DNA reads as TGTGCCAGCAGCTTAGGGACAGGGTTTCTCTCTGGGGCCAACGTCCTGACTTTC.